This T cell receptor beta chain was sequenced in a study of neoadjuvant anti-PD-1 for oral cavity cancer. This clone showed up many times. Survey sequencing of tumors mostly used 4 to 5.5 ug DNA, two replicates. Only in-frame clones appear in the TCRdb table, and some are missing; sequencing was by immunoSEQ multiplex PCR. The sample contains about 14,000 clones, roughly 40% of which appear only once. The time point is: after neoadjuvant nivolumab, at surgical resection. The specimen was tumor tissue, collected after nivolumab (anti-PD-1) treatment. The source is a person between 35 and 79 years old with oral cavity squamous cell carcinoma.

The CDR3 protein is CASSLERGNGYTF. For the CDR3, the DNA is TGTGCCAGCAGCTTAGAGCGGGGGAATGGCTACACCTTC. The J gene is TRBJ1-2, the V gene TRBV7-2; possibly TRBD1 for D (5 bases). This CDR3 has 13 residues. The V gene's germline CDR1 is SGHTA and CDR2 FQGNSA. V was clipped by 1 base and J by 6 bases, with 9 bases between them.